This T cell receptor (beta chain) was retrieved from a study of T cells in Graves' hyperthyroidism and ophthalmopathy. RNA transcripts were the template for amplifying TCR beta CDR3 regions. HTBI primers drove first-round RT-PCR of the TCR CDR3. Via MiXCR, TCRdb re-called the multiplex PCR reads, giving one row per CDR3 protein. The table includes around 420,000 distinct CDR3 sequences, 15% to 19% detected once. Regarding the study as a whole: Stable hyperthyroidism was told apart from ophthalmopathy by a model built on 13 V-J features.

V was clipped by 4 bases and J by 2 bases, with 6 bases between them. Germline V gives CDR1 MDHEN, CDR2 SYDVKM. CDR3 length equals 13 residues. This clonotype was counted a few times. The antigen is undetermined. The sequence came from a woman aged 18-35 years with Graves' hyperthyroidism. The chain combines TRBV28 with TRBJ1-5, with D unclear. Source material: blood. For the CDR3, the DNA is TGTGCCAGCAGTTCCCTGGGCAATCAGCCCCAGCATTTT. Its protein is CASSSLGNQPQHF.